This TCR beta chain was found in a study of cytotoxic CD8 clonotypes in ibrutinib-treated CLL. General observations from the study: Under treatment, the uncommon public clonotypes either contracted or remained stable.

The method was immunoSEQ multiplex PCR; TCRdb's version includes in-frame clones alone and lacks a portion of them. Of 150,000 to 200,000 clones detected, roughly four fifths appear once; the ten largest clones hold approximately 2%. Comment on this clone: Its specificity is not known.

V shed 0 bases and J 7 bases; nucleotides not matched to a gene: 8. CDR1 SGHVS and CDR2 FNYEAQ come from the germline V gene. There are 15 residues in the CDR3. The TCR originated in a human donor with chronic lymphocytic leukemia. The V call is TRBV7-6, the J call TRBJ2-7, with 8 bases lining up with TRBD1. Sequenced here: PBMCs, sampled after 12 months of ibrutinib treatment. The CDR3 loop is CASSLAQGTGVEQYF. Here the CDR3 DNA reads TGTGCCAGCAGCTTAGCGCAAGGGACAGGCGTTGAGCAGTACTTC. Variable domain in full (rest from reference TRBV7-6 and TRBJ2-7): GAGVSQSPRYKVTKRGQDVALRCDPISGHVSLYWYRQALGQGPEFLTYFNYEAQQDKSGLPNDRFSAERPEGSISTLTIQRTEQRDSAMYRCASSLAQGTGVEQYFGPGTRLTVT.